This T cell receptor (beta chain) originates from a study of T cell responses to AZD1222 COVID-19 vaccine (dated by TCRdb to the early 2020s). With respect to the entire study: AZD1222 recipients with second doses at about 4 weeks or about 12 weeks were pooled, because spike-specific TCR depth and breadth did not differ between schedules. TCR sequencing covered roughly 230 trial participants: about 210 given two doses of AZD1222 and about 26 given two doses of MenACWY control vaccine. Enrollment into the trials was organized by age into subgroups of 18-55, 56-69 and 70-plus years, and those subgroups contained approximately 150, 30 and 60 TCR-sequenced participants, respectively. Broad study findings and their caveats: In the small 56-69-year group, the increase in depth fell short of significance, most likely because of low power. Because no day 14 peak-response samples were available, repertoires were characterized only after the peak T cell response. The vaccine-associated CD4 TCRs covered the entire spike protein, and the dominant responses fell in regions 160-218 and 743-854. Conclusions about previously exposed vaccinees are limited because only five to seven AZD1222 recipients were SARS-CoV-2 seropositive at baseline. After two AZD1222 doses, spike-specific TCR breadth and depth were significantly higher than at day 0 and than in MenACWY recipients. Reportedly, almost half of the unique spike-specific TCRs recognized epitopes lying outside the regions that are mutated in the B.1.351 and B.1.1.7 variants. Participants were mostly white British, with more females than males. The authors suggested clonal diversity may have been underestimated.

The CDR3 regions of human TCRbeta chains were subjected to immunosequencing. The study's processing was this. Repertoire TCRs were checked for matches against a reference library of SARS-CoV-2-specific TCRs that had been generated using the MIRA antigen-specificity platform. Breadth meant the fraction of unique TCRs that were SARS-CoV-2-associated, whereas depth meant the fraction of total T cells that were SARS-CoV-2-associated. Using the MIRA data, each spike-specific TCR was mapped to the spike region that the TCR reacts to and placed in a CD4 or CD8 class. Log10-transformed breadth and depth values were compared by one-way ANOVA with Sidak's multiple comparisons tests. The immuneACCESS repertoire file appears here via TCRdb, limited to in-frame rearrangements. These files lack a portion of the clones; in checked studies, under half of the deficit traces to unresolved V genes, and the cause of the others is not known. The D gene and trimming were derived from the DNA, and the V and J assignments and clone size from that table. This sample has 75,000 to 85,000 clones in its table, and 90% of those were observed once. The ten largest clones represent roughly 4.2% of the sample.

This specimen's time point label, interpreted: baseline before first vaccination. Vaccinee samples came from UK trials COV001 and COV002, including a single-blind randomized controlled phase 2/3 trial of AZD1222 (ChAdOx1 nCoV-19) in healthy adults. For TCRbeta chain sequencing, PBMC samples were collected from trial participants at day 0 and at day 28 after the second dose. CDR1 and CDR2 were assigned from the germline V gene as MDHEN and SYDVKM. Relative to germline, V is 5 bases shorter and J is 3 bases shorter, with 5 bases between their ends. From the cysteine up to the phenylalanine, the CDR3 has a length of 11 residues. Here the CDR3 DNA is all that survives: 33 bases in frame from base 1. In the case of this clone: Its binding antigen is unknown. Qualities for individual bases were not recorded, and no much larger clone is one base off.

This chain joins TRBV28 to TRBJ2-7, with the D segment identity uncertain. Sequences were derived from peripheral blood, sampled on day 0 of AZD1222 vaccination. The receptor comes from an adult in good health. The DNA reads TGTGCCAGCAGTACCCTCTACGAGCAGTACTTC. This gives the protein CASSTLYEQYF.